A selection of T cell receptor beta chains follows, all from one sample in a study of vaccination and CD4 T cells after COVID-19. No antigen has been assigned to these receptors. Each CDR3 protein gets one entry after TCRdb re-called the PCR reads with MiXCR. The data show around 16,000 distinct CDR3 sequences, 52% seen once. The sample comprised CD4+ T cells from blood, cultured in vitro. The receptor set was obtained from a human donor who had recovered from COVID-19. Each CDR3 is given with its conserved first and last residue. The D gene is left open where the match is weak. The size entry is marked missing in some rows and otherwise reads once, few, many or a size class.

TRBJ2-7,few,TRBD2,TRBV9,TGTGCCAGCAGCGTAGGTAGCGGGGGTTACTACGAGCAGTACTTC,CASSVGSGGYYEQYF
TRBJ1-2,NA,NA,TRBV11-2,TGTGCCAGCAGCTCCCTGCGGACAGCCGGAGCTAACTATGGCTACACCTTC,CASSSLRTAGANYGYTF
TRBJ1-1,NA,NA,TRBV6-1,TGTGCCAGCAGTGTGTTTACAGCGTCGTCGGCTGAAGCTTTCTTT,CASSVFTASSAEAFF
TRBJ2-7,NA,NA,TRBV20-1,TGCAGTGCTAGAGATTCTAGAAACTACGAGCAGTACTTC,CSARDSRNYEQYF
TRBJ2-2,NA,NA,TRBV4-3,TGCGCCAGCAGCCGGGTCGTCACCGGGGAGCTGTTTTTT,CASSRVVTGELFF
TRBJ1-5,few,NA,TRBV7-8,TGTGCCAGCCTAGCCGGGGTAGGTCAGCCCCAGCATTTT,CASLAGVGQPQHF
TRBJ2-3,NA,NA,TRBV18,TGTGCCAGCTCACTCGACGGTAGCACAGATACGCAGTATTTT,CASSLDGSTDTQYF
TRBJ2-2,NA,NA,TRBV30,TGTGCCTGGAGGGAGGGAAAGGCCGGGGAGCTGTTTTTT,CAWREGKAGELFF
TRBJ2-5,NA,TRBD2,TRBV11-2,TGTGCCAGCAGCACCCTAGCGGGGGCCATTCAAGAGACCCAGTACTTC,CASSTLAGAIQETQYF
TRBJ2-7,few,TRBD1,TRBV7-2,TGTGCCAGCAGCCCCCGACAGGGCGACTACGAGCAGTACTTC,CASSPRQGDYEQYF
TRBJ2-7,NA,TRBD2,TRBV5-6,TGTGCCAGCAGCGGCCTGGGGTGGGGGACTAGCGACCTCTCCTACGAGCAGTACTTC,CASSGLGWGTSDLSYEQYF
TRBJ1-1,few,TRBD1,TRBV27,TGTGCCAGCTTACGGACAGGGGGGTTCACTGAAGCTTTCTTT,CASLRTGGFTEAFF
TRBJ1-1,NA,NA,TRBV5-4,TGTGCCAGCAGCTTGGGGGGACCGTCGAACACTGAAGCTTTCTTT,CASSLGGPSNTEAFF
TRBJ2-2,NA,NA,TRBV18,TGTGCCAGCTCACCACTGATGCCGGGGGGCAACACCGGGGAGCTGTTTTTT,CASSPLMPGGNTGELFF
TRBJ1-2,NA,NA,TRBV19,TGTGCCAGTAGTACGCCGGAGAGCCGGGCCTATGGCTACACCTTC,CASSTPESRAYGYTF
TRBJ1-1,NA,NA,TRBV7-3,TGTGCCAGCAGCAGGGCGCCGGGCACTGAAGCTTTCTTT,CASSRAPGTEAFF
TRBJ2-2,few,NA,TRBV21-1,TGTGCCGACCGGGACAGGGGGGCCATAGACACCGGGGAGCTGTTTTTT,CADRDRGAIDTGELFF
TRBJ2-7,few,NA,TRBV28,TGTGCCAGCGGTGAGATAGGGGATTTATACGAGCAGTACTTC,CASGEIGDLYEQYF
TRBJ2-3,once,NA,TRBV11-2,TGTGCCAGCAGCCCTAAAGGGTTCAGCACAGATACGCAGTATTTT,CASSPKGFSTDTQYF
TRBJ2-7,NA,NA,TRBV30,TGTGCCTGGAGTGTGGGAGGCTACGAGCAGTACTTC,CAWSVGGYEQYF
TRBJ2-2,NA,NA,TRBV6-5,TGTGCCAGCAGTTACCTTACAGAGGAGTCCGGGGAGCTGTTTTTT,CASSYLTEESGELFF
TRBJ1-2,once,NA,TRBV2,TGTGCCAGCAGTGTGGAGGGTTATAACTATGGCTACACCTTC,CASSVEGYNYGYTF
TRBJ1-6,few,NA,TRBV15,TGTGCCACCAGCAGAGATCTGGATAATTCACCCCTCCACTTT,CATSRDLDNSPLHF
TRBJ1-1,few,NA,TRBV6-1,TGTGCCAGCTTCAGGGGCACTGAAGCTTTCTTT,CASFRGTEAFF
TRBJ1-1,few,NA,TRBV15,TGTGCCACCAGCAGATCCATCATACAGGGCCCCCTTGGGTACACTGAAGCTTTCTTT,CATSRSIIQGPLGYTEAFF
TRBJ1-3,NA,NA,TRBV7-2,TGTGCCAGCAGCTTAGGTTCAGGCTCTGGAAACACCATATATTTT,CASSLGSGSGNTIYF
TRBJ2-3,NA,NA,TRBV5-1,TGCGCCAGCAGCTTGTCCGCGGGGCCCACAGATACGCAGTATTTT,CASSLSAGPTDTQYF
TRBJ2-1,NA,NA,TRBV7-3,TGTGCCAGCAGCTTAAACCCACCAGGGCGTGAGCAGTTCTTC,CASSLNPPGREQFF
TRBJ2-3,few,NA,TRBV7-9,TGTGCCAGCAGCCTACAGCGGGATACGCAGTATTTT,CASSLQRDTQYF
TRBJ1-6,few,NA,TRBV7-3,TGTGCCAGCAGCTTAATTGGCCCTAATTCACCCCTCCACTTT,CASSLIGPNSPLHF
TRBJ2-7,NA,TRBD2,TRBV6-1,TGTGCCAGCAGTCCCCCGGGGAGGGGACTGTACGAGCAGTACTTC,CASSPPGRGLYEQYF
TRBJ1-6,NA,NA,TRBV7-9,TGTGCCAGCAGCGCAACCGGGACGACACTTAGCTCCTATAATTCACCCCTCCACTTT,CASSATGTTLSSYNSPLHF
TRBJ1-2,NA,NA,TRBV30,TGTGCCTGGAGGGGAAAGGGGGGGGTGAGGTATGGCTACACCTTC,CAWRGKGGVRYGYTF
TRBJ2-2,few,TRBD2,TRBV6-1,TGTGCCAGCGATTGGGGCGGGAGAACCGGGGAGCTGTTTTTT,CASDWGGRTGELFF
TRBJ1-1,few,TRBD1,TRBV6-4,TGTGCCAGCAGGAGAGGACAGGGTAGCACTGAAGCTTTCTTT,CASRRGQGSTEAFF
TRBJ1-5,few,TRBD1,TRBV18,TGTGCCAGCTCGACCGACAGGGTGAGTCAGCCCCAGCATTTT,CASSTDRVSQPQHF
TRBJ2-1,NA,TRBD2,TRBV7-2,TGTGCCAGCAGTTTAACTAGCGGGGGGGCCAATGAGCAGTTCTTC,CASSLTSGGANEQFF
TRBJ2-1,NA,NA,TRBV6-1,TGTGCCAGCAGCCCCCTGGACAATGAGCAGTTCTTC,CASSPLDNEQFF
TRBJ2-1,once,TRBD2,TRBV20-1,TGCAGTGCTCCGTCAGCTAGCGGGCTCTACAATGAGCAGTTCTTC,CSAPSASGLYNEQFF